This record covers a single T cell receptor beta chain. The data derive from a study of blood T cell repertoires in COVID-19. TCRdb keeps only in-frame clones here, not all; method: immunoSEQ multiplex PCR. The table records around 120,000 clones, 87% of them present only once. Germline V gene sequence: CDR1 SGHAT, CDR2 FQNNGV. V was pared by 2 bases and J by 1 base, with 12 bases of the junction left unmatched. This CDR3 comprises 18 residues. The sequence came from a human donor in a cohort sampled during active COVID-19. The sequenced material came from peripheral blood. The rearrangement links TRBV11-2 to TRBJ2-5; 8 bases agree with TRBD1. CDR3 protein: CASSLTGQGPYSQETQYF. The DNA for the CDR3 is TGTGCCAGCAGCTTAACTGGACAGGGCCCCTACAGCCAAGAGACCCAGTACTTC.